These T cell receptor beta chains were read from a single sample in a study of T-cell memory formation after mild COVID-19. From the 5' RACE reads, TCRdb called clonotypes with MiXCR, one entry per CDR3 protein. Of more than 250,000 distinct CDR3 sequences in the sample, roughly 17% were seen once. Sequenced input: PBMCs or a T cell subset sorted from them (not recorded which). These receptors all stem from a man aged 18 to 35 who had mild COVID-19 (a few samples of this study predate the infection). Cell type and time point are not known. Each CDR3 is given with its conserved first and last residue. Clone size is given for some rows only: seen once, a few or many times, or a class if the clone is expanded.

abundance,v_gene,j_gene,CDR3aa
many,TRBV7-9,TRBJ2-3,CASSLVVGDPTDTQYF
few,TRBV7-9,TRBJ2-3,CASSLNSVPDTQYF
NA,TRBV12-3/TRBV12-4,TRBJ1-3,CASSYGQGDTIYF
NA,TRBV19,TRBJ2-2,CASRGPGTGRPGELFF
few,TRBV3-1,TRBJ2-3,CASSQRWDLSTDTQYF
few,TRBV5-5,TRBJ2-4,CASSPRLVAPTNIQYF
many,TRBV7-2,TRBJ1-1,CASSPTGGEYTEAFF
NA,TRBV6-1,TRBJ2-3,CASSEVRGGGYTQYF
NA,TRBV7-6,TRBJ2-3,CAVRGGKVDTQYF
NA,TRBV30,TRBJ2-2,CAWGVDTGELFF
few,TRBV10-2,TRBJ2-7,CASIGAGAYEQYF
NA,TRBV11-2,TRBJ2-2,CASTLFGGELFF
few,TRBV18,TRBJ2-3,CASSPAGQGGGDTQYF
few,TRBV2,TRBJ2-7,CASSEGDWEQYF
few,TRBV13,TRBJ2-3,CASSPEGSGGPADTQYF
NA,TRBV6-5,TRBJ2-3,CASSLRTFTDTQYF
many,TRBV6-6,TRBJ2-1,CASSSGLAGGLLLVDEQFF
once,TRBV7-9,TRBJ1-2,CASSLPEWGAPGGYTF
NA,TRBV5-1,TRBJ2-2,CASFAGLNTGELFF
NA,TRBV12-3/TRBV12-4,TRBJ1-4,CASSPRTGGKLFF
few,TRBV7-2,TRBJ1-1,CASSRGLTEVNTEAFF
few,TRBV7-2,TRBJ2-3,CASSLDPGASTDTQYF
many,TRBV7-2,TRBJ2-5,CASSPPRGGNQETQYF